The 16 T cell receptor beta chains below all came from one sample that was sequenced in a study of cytomegalovirus exposure and HLA in healthy donors. PCR was performed using 60 Vbeta and 13 Jbeta primers. TCRdb keeps only in-frame clones here, not all; method: immunoSEQ multiplex PCR. The table has hundreds of thousands of clones, about 90% seen once. Sequenced material: PBMCs. The receptors come from a woman aged 18-29 years in good health and CMV-seronegative.

V is TRBV7-9 and J is TRBJ1-4; no clear D. The germline V gene encodes CDR1 SEHNR and CDR2 FQNEAQ (reference sequence). V gave up 0 bases and J gave up 8 bases, with 10 bases separating them. The CDR3 runs 14 residues. The CDR3 DNA reads TGTGCCAGCAGCTTAGCTGGAGGCTGGGAAAAACTGTTTTTT. Translated: CASSLAGGWEKLFF.

This clone has a handful of counts. The V and J genes are TRBV2 and TRBJ1-4; TRBD1 matches at 7 bases. Germline V CDR1 and CDR2: SNHLY, FYNNEI. The CDR3 loop spans 17 amino acids. The ends lost 7 bases at V and 0 bases at J; junction bases unmatched: 11. CDR3 nucleotide sequence: TGTGCCAGCAACCAACCTACAGGGGAATCAACTAATGAAAAACTGTTTTTT. The encoded protein is CASNQPTGESTNEKLFF.

Only a few counts were recorded for this clone. The chain employs TRBV5-4 and TRBJ2-5, with D tentatively TRBD2 (7 bases). CDR1 and CDR2 from the germline V gene are SGHNT and YYREEE (reference sequence). The V and J ends lost 3 bases and 9 bases respectively, with 18 bases between them. CDR3 size: 14 residues. DNA for the CDR3: TGTGCCAGCAGCTCGCCGGGGGGCCATGATCCCCAGTACTTC. This gives the protein CASSSPGGHDPQYF. The full variable domain, its missing parts supplied by reference TRBV5-4 and TRBJ2-5, is ETGVTQSPTHLIKTRGQQVTLRCSSQSGHNTVSWYQQALGQGPQFIFQYYREEENGRGNFPPRFSGLQFPNYSSELNVNALELDDSALYLCASSSPGGHDPQYFGPGTRLLVL.

The chain has TRBV18 and TRBJ1-2; TRBD1 agrees at 7 bases. CDR1 and CDR2 from the germline V gene are KGHSH and LQKENI. V dropped 3 bases and J dropped 8; count of bases not matched to a gene: 9. The CDR3 totals 14 residues. The CDR3 nucleotides are TGTGCCAGCTCACCTCTTGAGACAGGGAAGGGCTACACCTTC. It translates to CASSPLETGKGYTF.

V usage is TRBV19 and J usage is TRBJ2-1; 8 positions match TRBD2. Germline V CDR1 and CDR2: LNHDA, SQIVND (reference sequence). V dropped 5 bases and J dropped 8; count of bases not matched to a gene: 8. This CDR3 is 14 amino acids long. The CDR3 sequence is CASSRERGPDEQFF. CDR3 in DNA: TGTGCCAGTAGTCGCGAGCGGGGGCCCGATGAGCAGTTCTTC.

The rearrangement links TRBV11-3 to TRBJ2-3; TRBD2 matches 16 bases. The CDR3 runs to 18 residues. Germline values: CDR1 SGHNT, CDR2 YENEEA. V shed 3 bases and J 4 bases; nucleotides not matched to a gene: 7. CDR3 in DNA: TGTGCCAGCAGCTTGGGACTAGCGGGGGGGCAAGCGGCAGATACGCAGTATTTT. It translates to CASSLGLAGGQAADTQYF.

The chain uses TRBV14 and TRBJ2-5; the D gene is possibly TRBD2 (5 bases). The CDR3 is made up of 16 amino acids. Germline CDR1 and CDR2: SGHDN and FVKESK. Trimming removed 1 base from V and 8 bases from J, with 20 bases in between. CDR3 sequence: CASSQVVNGRGGTQYF. In DNA, the CDR3 is TGTGCCAGCAGCCAAGTTGTGAATGGCCGCGGAGGAACCCAGTACTTC.

The chain links TRBV6-6 to TRBJ2-7; D might be TRBD2 (7 bases). The V end was cut by 5 bases, the J end by 6 bases, with 14 bases between. The CDR3 contains 13 residues. CDR1 MNHNY and CDR2 SVGAGI come from the germline V gene (reference sequence). CDR3 amino acids: CASSGGGPPEQYF. The CDR3 nucleotides read TGTGCCAGCAGTGGGGGGGGGCCACCCGAGCAGTACTTC.

V usage is TRBV4-2 and J usage is TRBJ2-2; TRBD1 agrees at 8 bases. The CDR3 sequence is 18 residues long. Germline V gene data show CDR1 as LGHNA and CDR2 as YNFKEQ. V lost 0 bases and J lost 2; bases outside the gene matches: 8. This CDR3 is CASSQEYFQGANTGELFF. The CDR3 DNA follows: TGTGCCAGCAGCCAAGAGTATTTCCAGGGGGCCAACACCGGGGAGCTGTTTTTT.

The chain joins TRBV18 to TRBJ2-5; 7 nucleotides match TRBD1. The germline V gene encodes CDR1 KGHSH and CDR2 LQKENI. V shed 1 base and J 5 bases; nucleotides not matched to a gene: 4. The CDR3 runs 14 residues. The CDR3 nucleotides read TGTGCCAGCTCACCACAACAGGGGATGGAGACCCAGTACTTC. It codes for CASSPQQGMETQYF.

The rearrangement uses TRBV27 and TRBJ2-7; possibly TRBD1 for D (6 bases). In germline, CDR1 is MNHEY, CDR2 SMNVEV (reference sequence). The germline V and J ends were trimmed by 5 bases and 4 bases, with 21 bases remaining between them. The length of the CDR3 is 16 residues. CDR3 bases: TGTGCCAGCAGTCTCTCACCGGGGACACCTTCTTACGAGCAGTACTTC. Encoded protein: CASSLSPGTPSYEQYF.

The V call is TRBV6-1, the J call TRBJ1-3, with a tentative D call TRBD1 (6 bases). Germline CDR1 is MNHNS and CDR2 is SASEGT. The CDR3 is made up of 13 amino acids. Trimming removed 7 bases from V and 6 bases from J, with 13 bases in between. CDR3 protein: CASNSGHLNTIYF. The CDR3 DNA is TGTGCCAGCAATTCGGGACACCTAAACACCATATATTTT.

This chain connects TRBV4-1 to TRBJ2-7; TRBD2 matches 7 bases. CDR1 is MGHRA, CDR2 YSYEKL, per germline. The CDR3 contains 16 residues. The V and J ends lost 1 base and 4 bases, in that order; junction bases with no gene match: 10. The CDR3 region is CASSQGRGEAGYEQYF. The CDR3, as DNA: TGCGCCAGCAGCCAAGGTCGCGGTGAAGCGGGATACGAGCAGTACTTC.

The chain carries TRBV7-9 and TRBJ2-7; D gene uncertain. Germline V gene sequence: CDR1 SEHNR, CDR2 FQNEAQ (reference sequence). This CDR3 comprises 12 residues. The V end was cut by 4 bases, the J end by 6 bases, with 10 bases between. This CDR3 reads CASSSVYSEQYF. The CDR3 DNA sequence: TGTGCCAGCAGCTCCGTTTACAGCGAGCAGTACTTC.

The rearrangement links TRBV19 to TRBJ1-4, with TRBD1 matching 11 bases. The CDR3 has 17 residues. Trimming at V came to 4 bases and at J to 5 bases, leaving 9 bases not matched to a gene. Germline V CDR1 and CDR2: LNHDA, SQIVND (reference sequence). CDR3 sequence: CASSTRTGGPWNEKLFF. The CDR3 DNA is TGTGCCAGTAGTACAAGGACAGGGGGCCCCTGGAATGAAAAACTGTTTTTT. Looking up the rest from reference TRBV19 and TRBJ1-4 gives the full variable domain: DGGITQSPKYLFRKEGQNVTLSCEQNLNHDAMYWYRQDPGQGLRLIYYSQIVNDFQKGDIAEGYSVSREKKESFPLTVTSAQKNPTAFYLCASSTRTGGPWNEKLFFGSGTQLSVL.

The chain links TRBV9 to TRBJ2-3, with a possible D match to TRBD2 (6 bases). The germline gives CDR1 SGDLS, CDR2 YYNGEE. This CDR3 is 14 amino acids long. Trimming removed 0 bases at V and 9 bases at J, with 14 bases between. The CDR3 reads CASSVGPGAGTQYF. In DNA, the CDR3 is TGTGCCAGCAGCGTAGGGCCAGGCGCGGGAACGCAGTATTTT.